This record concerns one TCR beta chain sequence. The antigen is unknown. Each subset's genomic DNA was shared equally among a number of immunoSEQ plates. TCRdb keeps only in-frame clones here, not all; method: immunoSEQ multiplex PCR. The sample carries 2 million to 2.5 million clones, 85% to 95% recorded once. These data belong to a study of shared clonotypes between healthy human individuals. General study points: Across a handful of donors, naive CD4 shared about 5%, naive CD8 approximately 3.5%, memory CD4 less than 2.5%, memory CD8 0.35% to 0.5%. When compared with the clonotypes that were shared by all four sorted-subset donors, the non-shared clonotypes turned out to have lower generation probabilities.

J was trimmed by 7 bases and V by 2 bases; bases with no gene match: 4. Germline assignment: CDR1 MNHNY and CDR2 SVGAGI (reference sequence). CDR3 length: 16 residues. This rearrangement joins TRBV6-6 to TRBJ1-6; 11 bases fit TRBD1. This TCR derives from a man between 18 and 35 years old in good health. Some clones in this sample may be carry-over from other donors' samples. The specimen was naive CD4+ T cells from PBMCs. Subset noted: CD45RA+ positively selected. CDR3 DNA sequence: TGTGCCAGCAGTTACGCCCGGACAGGGGGCAATTCACCCCTCCACTTT. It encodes CASSYARTGGNSPLHF.